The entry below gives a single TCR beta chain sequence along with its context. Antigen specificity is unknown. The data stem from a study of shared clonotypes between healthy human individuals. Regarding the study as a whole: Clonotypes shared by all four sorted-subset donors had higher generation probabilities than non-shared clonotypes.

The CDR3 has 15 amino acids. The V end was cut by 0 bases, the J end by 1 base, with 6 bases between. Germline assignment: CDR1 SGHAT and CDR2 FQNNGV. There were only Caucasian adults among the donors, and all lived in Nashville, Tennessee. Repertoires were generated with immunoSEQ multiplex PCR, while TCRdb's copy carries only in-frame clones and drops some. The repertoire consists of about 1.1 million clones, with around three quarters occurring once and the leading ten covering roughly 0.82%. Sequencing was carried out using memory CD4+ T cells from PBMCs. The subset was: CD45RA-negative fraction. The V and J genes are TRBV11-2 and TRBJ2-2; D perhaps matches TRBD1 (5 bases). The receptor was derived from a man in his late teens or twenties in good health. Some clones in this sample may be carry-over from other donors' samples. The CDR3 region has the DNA TGTGCCAGCAGCTTAGACAGGGTGAACACCGGGGAGCTGTTTTTT. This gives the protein CASSLDRVNTGELFF.